The 25 T cell receptor beta chains below all came from one sample that was sequenced in a study of beta chain features in type 1 diabetes. Study-wide points: TCRB CDR3s were moderately but significantly shorter in Type 1 diabetes patients in all four CD4+ subsets.

The whole isolated RNA underwent reverse transcription, so sequencing captured expressed TCRB transcripts. TCRdb keeps only in-frame clones here, not all; method: immunoSEQ multiplex PCR. Of 45,000 to 60,000 clones listed, around 45% are singletons. No cognate antigen is known for these TCRs. The sequenced sample was stem cell memory CD4+ T cells from blood. All receptors derive from a man between 25 and 39 years old with type 1 diabetes.

This clone came up a few times. This chain joins TRBV14 and TRBJ1-1, with 7 nucleotides matching TRBD1. Trimming removed 1 base from V and 5 bases from J; junction bases left unmatched: 7. CDR1 is SGHDN, CDR2 FVKESK, per germline. The CDR3 is 15 residues long. CDR3 sequence reads: CASSQATGSGTEAFF. The DNA for the CDR3 is TGTGCCAGCAGCCAAGCGACAGGGTCGGGGACTGAAGCTTTCTTT. Drawing the rest from reference TRBV14 and TRBJ1-1, the complete variable domain is EAGVTQFPSHSVIEKGQTVTLRCDPISGHDNLYWYRRVMGKEIKFLLHFVKESKQDESGMPNNRFLAERTGGTYSTLKVQPAELEDSGVYFCASSQATGSGTEAFFGQGTRLTVV.

The sample holds a few counts of this clone. This chain connects TRBV29-1 to TRBJ2-7, with D possibly being TRBD2 (5 bases). Per germline, CDR1 SQVTM and CDR2 ANQGSEA. With 7 bases removed from V and 0 bases from J, the gap between germline ends came to 7 bases. The CDR3 length is 11 residues. CDR3 sequence: CSGTDSYEQYF. The DNA of the CDR3 is TGCAGCGGGACTGACTCCTACGAGCAGTACTTC.

This clone has only a few counts. This sequence joins TRBV5-1 and TRBJ1-1; D not resolved. V lost 5 bases, J lost 3 bases, and 11 bases lay in between. This CDR3 has 13 amino acids. Germline V gene lookup returns CDR1 SGHRS and CDR2 YFSETQ. In DNA, the CDR3 is TGCGCCAGCAGGCCACAGTCGTACACTGAAGCTTTCTTT. It is translated as CASRPQSYTEAFF.

This rearrangement joins TRBV7-8 to TRBJ2-2, with TRBD1 matching over 12 bases. CDR1 is SGHVS and CDR2 is FQNEAQ in the germline V gene. The CDR3 length is 15 residues. With 11 bases clipped from V and 7 bases from J, the junction kept 11 bases outside the gene matches. CDR3 bases: TGTGCCTGTAGGGGACAGGGGGCCGTGGGCGGGGAGCTGTTTTTT. This codes for CACRGQGAVGGELFF. The full variable domain, with the rest looked up from reference TRBV7-8 and TRBJ2-2, is GAGVSQSPRYKVAKRGQDVALRCDPISGHVSLFWYQQALGQGPEFLTYFQNEAQLDKSGLPSDRFFAERPEGSVSTLKIQRTQQEDSAVYLCACRGQGAVGGELFFGEGSRLTVL.

The sample holds a few counts of this clone. J is TRBJ2-1 and V is TRBV28, with D perhaps TRBD2 (6 bases). Trimming removed 3 bases from V and 0 bases from J, with 24 bases in between. The length of the CDR3 is 20 residues. Germline values: CDR1 MDHEN, CDR2 SYDVKM. The CDR3 region has the DNA TGTGCCAGCAGTTTCCCCACCGTGGCTAGCGAAGCCACCTCCTACAATGAGCAGTTCTTC. Encoded protein: CASSFPTVASEATSYNEQFF. Filled out from reference TRBV28 and TRBJ2-1, the complete variable domain reads DVKVTQSSRYLVKRTGEKVFLECVQDMDHENMFWYRQDPGLGLRLIYFSYDVKMKEKGDIPEGYSVSREKKERFSLILESASTNQTSMYLCASSFPTVASEATSYNEQFFGPGTRLTVL.

This clone was seen once. The rearrangement uses TRBV5-1 and TRBJ1-4; D might be TRBD1 (6 bases). V lost 5 bases and J lost 8, with 10 bases in between. Germline V CDR1 and CDR2: SGHRS, YFSETQ. This CDR3 comprises 12 residues. Here the CDR3 reads CASSLQGEKLFF. The CDR3, as DNA: TGCGCCAGCAGTCTGCAGGGGGAAAAACTGTTTTTT.

The V call is TRBV19, the J call TRBJ2-3, with a weak D call TRBD1 (5 bases). Germline loops: CDR1 LNHDA, CDR2 SQIVND (reference sequence). This CDR3 has 16 residues. Trimming stripped 8 bases from V and 0 bases from J, with 18 bases between. CDR3 amino acids: CASFNNPGLSTDTQYF. For the CDR3, the DNA is TGTGCCAGTTTTAATAACCCAGGGCTAAGCACAGATACGCAGTATTTT.

The chain combines TRBV18 with TRBJ2-1; 10 bases are a match to TRBD2. V was clipped by 3 bases and J by 4 bases; unmatched bases: 3. Germline V CDR1 and CDR2: KGHSH, LQKENI. CDR3 size: 15 residues. The CDR3 reads CASSPGTSVYNEQFF. CDR3 bases: TGTGCCAGCTCACCCGGGACTAGCGTATACAATGAGCAGTTCTTC.

The chain links TRBV2 to TRBJ2-7; D is unresolved. Trimming shortened V by 5 bases and J by 4 bases, and 9 bases separated the two germline ends. The CDR3 has 12 residues. Germline V lookup: CDR1 SNHLY, CDR2 FYNNEI. This CDR3 is CASSPFPYEQYF. In DNA, the CDR3 is TGTGCCAGCAGTCCTTTCCCGTACGAGCAGTACTTC.

The chain is built from TRBV7-9 and TRBJ2-7, with 12 positions matching TRBD2. V dropped 4 bases and J dropped 1; count of bases not matched to a gene: 5. Germline CDR1 and CDR2: SEHNR and FQNEAQ (reference sequence). The CDR3 spans 16 residues. CDR3 DNA: TGTGCCAGCAGCTACGGGACTAGCGGGTCTTCCTACGAGCAGTACTTC. Translation gives CASSYGTSGSSYEQYF. Filled out from reference TRBV7-9 and TRBJ2-7, the complete variable domain reads DTGVSQNPRHKITKRGQNVTFRCDPISEHNRLYWYRQTLGQGPEFLTYFQNEAQLEKSRLLSDRFSAERPKGSFSTLEIQRTEQGDSAMYLCASSYGTSGSSYEQYFGPGTRLTVT.

The chain employs TRBV5-1 and TRBJ2-2, with D tentatively TRBD1 (5 bases). This CDR3 has 16 residues. The ends were cut back, 3 bases at V and 0 bases at J, with 12 bases in the middle. CDR1 and CDR2 (germline): SGHRS, YFSETQ. CDR3: CASSWYDSSNTGELFF. Written as DNA, the CDR3 is TGCGCCAGCAGCTGGTATGACAGTTCGAACACCGGGGAGCTGTTTTTT.

V gene TRBV7-9 combines with J gene TRBJ2-3, with TRBD2 identical over 8 bases. The CDR3 has 14 residues. Trimming at V came to 5 bases and at J to 14 bases, leaving 15 bases not matched to a gene. Germline lookup yields CDR1 SEHNR and CDR2 FQNEAQ (reference sequence). CDR3 sequence (DNA): TGTGCCAGCAGCCCCCGGGTAGCGGGAAGGGTTTGGTATTTT. This sequence encodes CASSPRVAGRVWYF.

This clone has a single count. The chain is built from TRBV18 and TRBJ1-1; D gene unclear. The CDR3 consists of 16 residues. CDR1 and CDR2 (germline): KGHSH, LQKENI. With 3 bases removed from V and 9 bases from J, the gap between germline ends came to 23 bases. CDR3 in DNA: TGTGCCAGCTCACCTCTAGGTTCGCCAATCCGAGGGAAAGCTTTCTTT. Amino acids: CASSPLGSPIRGKAFF.

This clone was counted a few times. This chain connects TRBV19 to TRBJ2-7, with 9 bases identical to TRBD2. CDR1 is LNHDA and CDR2 is SQIVND in the germline V gene (reference sequence). The CDR3 consists of 14 residues. The V gene end was trimmed by 5 bases and the J gene end by 2 bases; junction bases not matched to a gene: 4. The CDR3 protein is CASSRTSETYEQYF. Written as DNA, the CDR3 is TGTGCCAGTAGTCGGACTAGCGAAACCTACGAGCAGTACTTC.

This clone showed up just a few times. The rearrangement links TRBV10-2 to TRBJ1-1; weak D call: TRBD1 (5 bases). The CDR3 covers 13 residues. Germline CDR1 reads WSHSY; CDR2 reads SAAADI. Trimming pared 4 bases from V and 1 base from J, leaving 7 bases between. The CDR3 nucleotides are TGCGCCAGCAGTGGCGGACAGAACACTGAAGCTTTCTTT. It yields the protein CASSGGQNTEAFF.

The chain has TRBV6-1 and TRBJ1-5; D is perhaps TRBD1 (6 bases). V was clipped by 8 bases and J by 2 bases, with 16 bases between them. Germline lookup yields CDR1 MNHNS and CDR2 SASEGT. This CDR3 region has 15 residues. CDR3 protein: CASGPQGRGNQPQHF. The CDR3 DNA is TGTGCCAGCGGACCACAGGGCCGAGGCAATCAGCCCCAGCATTTT.

The chain links TRBV2 to TRBJ2-6; weak D call: TRBD2 (6 bases). There are 17 residues in the CDR3. Germline CDR1 reads SNHLY; CDR2 reads FYNNEI. With 7 bases removed from V and 2 bases from J, the gap between germline ends came to 18 bases. The CDR3 nucleotides read TGTGCCAGCAAAGAACTATCGGGGGTTCCTGGGGCCAACGTCCTGACTTTC. Translating gives CASKELSGVPGANVLTF. The full variable domain, with the rest looked up from reference TRBV2 and TRBJ2-6, is EPEVTQTPSHQVTQMGQEVILRCVPISNHLYFYWYRQILGQKVEFLVSFYNNEISEKSEIFDDQFSVERPDGSNFTLKIRSTKLEDSAMYFCASKELSGVPGANVLTFGAGSRLTVL.

V gene TRBV2 combines with J gene TRBJ2-3, with D perhaps TRBD2 (5 bases). There are 12 residues in the CDR3. The V gene lost 4 bases and the J gene lost 10 bases, with 12 bases spanning the gap. CDR1 is SNHLY and CDR2 is FYNNEI in the germline V gene. Written as DNA, the CDR3 is TGTGCCAGCAGTGGGGAGACCCTGTCGCAGTATTTT. Amino acids: CASSGETLSQYF.

The V and J genes are TRBV7-8 and TRBJ2-2, with TRBD2 as a possible D gene (6 bases). Germline CDR1 and CDR2: SGHVS and FQNEAQ. This CDR3 has 18 amino acids. Trimming cost V 5 bases and J 4 bases, with 23 bases left between them. The CDR3 spells CASSPPSGLPSFTGELFF. Written as DNA, the CDR3 is TGTGCCAGCAGCCCCCCTTCAGGACTACCCTCTTTCACCGGGGAGCTGTTTTTT.

The chain recombines TRBV28 with TRBJ2-5; 11 bases are shared with TRBD1. The J call is uncertain, as TRBJ2-7 better fits the DNA end. Germline V gene data show CDR1 as MDHEN and CDR2 as SYDVKM. This CDR3 is 14 amino acids long. For the CDR3, the DNA is TGTGCCAGCAGGGGACAGGGGGACTCCTACGAGCAGTACTTC. Translated, it gives CASRGQGDSYEQYF.

J is TRBJ2-6 and V is TRBV27; TRBD1 is a possible D gene (5 bases). CDR1 is MNHEY, CDR2 SMNVEV, per germline (reference sequence). Trimming removed 4 bases at V and 0 bases at J, with 13 bases between. There are 17 residues in the CDR3. The CDR3 DNA reads TGTGCCAGCAGTTCAGGGTTTAGTCCCTCTGGGGCCAACGTCCTGACTTTC. This sequence encodes CASSSGFSPSGANVLTF.

About this clone itself: Other DNA sequences within the sample encode an identical CDR3. This chain connects TRBV5-1 to TRBJ2-1; D is perhaps TRBD1 (6 bases). The CDR3 is 15 residues long. V was trimmed by 0 bases and J by 1 base, leaving 8 bases between them. Germline lookup yields CDR1 SGHRS and CDR2 YFSETQ. CDR3 DNA: TGCGCCAGCAGCTTGGAAGGGGGTTCCTACAATGAGCAGTTCTTC. Amino acids: CASSLEGGSYNEQFF.

This clone was detected only a few times. The chain links TRBV2 to TRBJ2-7, with TRBD1 identical over 12 bases. CDR1 and CDR2 (germline): SNHLY, FYNNEI. V shed 7 bases and J 6 bases; nucleotides not matched to a gene: 4. There are 13 residues in the CDR3. As DNA, the CDR3 is TGTGCCAGCACCGGGACAGGGGGCGGCGAGCAGTACTTC. Protein product: CASTGTGGGEQYF.

This clone was picked up a small number of times. V gene TRBV14 combines with J gene TRBJ1-5, with D uncertain. This CDR3 has 13 amino acids. V was shortened by 1 base and J by 7 bases, with 8 bases between the two germline ends. The germline gives CDR1 SGHDN, CDR2 FVKESK. The CDR3 is CASSQAPGQPQHF. Written as DNA, the CDR3 is TGTGCCAGCAGCCAAGCCCCTGGCCAGCCCCAGCATTTT.

In this sample, this clone turned up a few times. This chain uses TRBV28 with TRBJ1-2; 7 bases match TRBD1. The CDR3 consists of 14 residues. J lost 4 bases, V lost 6 bases, and 8 bases had no gene match. Per germline, CDR1 MDHEN and CDR2 SYDVKM. The CDR3 here is CASRPPGDSYGYTF. CDR3 in DNA: TGTGCCAGCAGACCCCCCGGGGACAGCTATGGCTACACCTTC.